This passage covers 20 T cell receptor beta chains from one sample sequenced in a study of blood T cell repertoires in COVID-19. Clones were read by immunoSEQ multiplex PCR, and TCRdb kept only the in-frame ones, dropping some. The sample includes about 220,000 clones, 80% to 90% of them seen just once. The sequenced sample consisted of PBMCs or T cells enriched from blood (not recorded which). The source of these receptors is a woman aged 25 to 39 with acute COVID-19.

The CDR3 DNA follows: TGTGCCAGCAGTTACAGGGAGGGACAGGTCTATGGCTACACCTTC. It translates to CASSYREGQVYGYTF. The chain carries TRBV6-5 and TRBJ1-2, with 8 positions matching TRBD1. Germline lookup yields CDR1 MNHEY and CDR2 SVGAGI. This CDR3 is 15 amino acids long. The J segment lost 4 bases and the V segment lost 2 bases, leaving 6 bases of the junction unmatched.

The V and J genes are TRBV27 and TRBJ2-7; TRBD1 matches at 10 bases. The CDR3 loop spans 15 amino acids. Germline CDR1 reads MNHEY; CDR2 reads SMNVEV (reference sequence). J was trimmed by 6 bases and V by 5 bases; bases with no gene match: 10. The CDR3 loop reads CASSRAGTGDSEQYF. In DNA, the CDR3 is TGTGCCAGCAGTCGGGCCGGGACAGGGGATAGCGAGCAGTACTTC.

The chain links TRBV5-8 to TRBJ1-1, with D possibly being TRBD1 (6 bases). CDR3 size: 15 residues. V lost 0 bases and J lost 1, with 10 bases in between. The germline CDR1 and CDR2 sequences are SGHTS and YDEGEE. The CDR3 spells CASSLDGTQNTEAFF. CDR3 sequence (DNA): TGTGCCAGCAGCTTGGATGGGACACAGAACACTGAAGCTTTCTTT.

This clone was observed many times. V usage is TRBV6-1 and J usage is TRBJ2-2; 8 positions agree with TRBD1. The CDR3 has 16 amino acids. The junction had 10 bases not matched to a gene; V was cut back by 4 bases and J by 6 bases. The V gene's germline CDR1 is MNHNS and CDR2 SASEGT. In DNA form, the CDR3 reads TGTGCCAGCAGTGCCCGGACAGGGCTGGAACCCGGGGAGCTGTTTTTT. It is translated as CASSARTGLEPGELFF.

This clone has a handful of counts. In nucleotides, the CDR3 is TGTGCCAGCAGCCCACTGGCAGGCCAGAACTATGGCTACACCTTC. Protein sequence: CASSPLAGQNYGYTF. This chain uses TRBV14 with TRBJ1-2, with D unresolved. Germline V CDR1 and CDR2: SGHDN, FVKESK. The CDR3 is 15 residues long. V was shortened by 4 bases and J by 2 bases, with 14 bases between the two germline ends.

The chain recombines TRBV13 with TRBJ2-2; D remains unclear. The CDR3 covers 14 residues. V was clipped by 5 bases and J by 1 base, with 8 bases between them. CDR1 PRHDT and CDR2 FYEKMQ come from the germline V gene (reference sequence). CDR3 sequence reads: CASSGSRNTGELFF. The DNA of the CDR3 is TGTGCCAGCAGCGGATCTAGGAACACCGGGGAGCTGTTTTTT. Based on the CDR3 plus reference TRBV13 and TRBJ2-2, the full variable domain is AAGVIQSPRHLIKEKRETATLKCYPIPRHDTVYWYQQGPGQDPQFLISFYEKMQSDKGSIPDRFSAQQFSDYHSELNMSSLELGDSALYFCASSGSRNTGELFFGEGSRLTVL.

The chain recombines TRBV4-3 with TRBJ2-1; TRBD1 agrees at 7 bases. The CDR3 covers 18 residues. CDR1 and CDR2 from the germline V gene are LGHNA and YSLEER. V shed 0 bases, J shed 7 bases, and the junction held 15 bases outside the gene matches. The CDR3 here is CASSQDSSSGQFLNEQFF. CDR3 nucleotide sequence: TGCGCCAGCAGCCAAGATAGTTCGTCGGGACAGTTTCTGAATGAGCAGTTCTTC.

The V gene is TRBV2, the J gene TRBJ1-3; unclear D gene. This CDR3 is built from 14 residues. Germline CDR1 and CDR2: SNHLY and FYNNEI. V gave up 7 bases and J gave up 4 bases, with 14 bases separating them. CDR3 sequence reads: CASIGGFGGNTIYF. The CDR3 nucleotides read TGTGCCAGCATCGGAGGGTTTGGAGGAAACACCATATATTTT.

The chain carries TRBV18 and TRBJ1-1; possible D gene TRBD1, 5 bases. The CDR3 contains 16 residues. Germline V CDR1 and CDR2: KGHSH, LQKENI. Trimming shortened V by 2 bases and J by 2 bases, and 15 bases separated the two germline ends. The CDR3 spells CASSPSLGGSNTEAFF. The DNA for the CDR3 is TGTGCCAGCTCACCAAGTTTGGGGGGGTCAAACACTGAAGCTTTCTTT.

J is TRBJ2-3 and V is TRBV2, with 11 nucleotides matching TRBD1. Looked up from germline, CDR1 is SNHLY and CDR2 is FYNNEI. This CDR3 comprises 15 residues. V was pared by 6 bases and J by 0 bases, with 2 bases of the junction left unmatched. The CDR3 here is CASRRTGGSTDTQYF. In DNA form, the CDR3 reads TGTGCCAGCAGGCGGACAGGGGGCAGCACAGATACGCAGTATTTT.

The chain joins TRBV12-3 or TRBV12-4 to TRBJ1-2; D unresolved. Trimming took 6 bases from V and 7 from J, leaving 15 bases between them. This CDR3 contains 13 residues. The CDR3 DNA follows: TGTGCCAGCAGCTTATCGGGAGGAGTTGGCTACACCTTC. It is translated as CASSLSGGVGYTF.

This clone has just one count. This sequence joins TRBV10-1 and TRBJ2-3; tentative D call: TRBD2 (8 bases). This CDR3 is built from 15 residues. Germline V CDR1 and CDR2: WNHNN, SYGVQD (reference sequence). V dropped 9 bases and J dropped 1 base, with 17 bases sitting between them. CDR3 nucleotide sequence: TGCGCCAGTCCCGGGAGGGGGACAGGCACAGATACGCAGTATTTT. Protein: CASPGRGTGTDTQYF.

This clone was counted a few times. Written as DNA, the CDR3 is TGTGCCACCAGCAGAGAGGGGACAGTCGGTTCACCCCTCCACTTT. Protein product: CATSREGTVGSPLHF. The chain links TRBV15 to TRBJ1-6; 7 bases align to TRBD1. J lost 9 bases, V lost 0 bases, and 5 bases had no gene match. The CDR3 is 15 residues long. Germline V CDR1 and CDR2: LNHNV, YYDKDF (reference sequence).

The V and J genes are TRBV7-2 and TRBJ2-1; D call uncertain. The CDR3 has 15 residues. CDR1 and CDR2 (germline): SGHTA, FQGNSA. V was cut by 1 base and J by 2 bases, with 9 bases left in between. This chain's CDR3 is CASSLGATPYNEQFF. The DNA for the CDR3 is TGTGCCAGCAGCTTAGGGGCAACTCCCTACAATGAGCAGTTCTTC.

The V and J genes are TRBV10-3 and TRBJ1-2; a possible D gene is TRBD1 (5 bases). Trimming left V 0 bases short and J 7 bases short, with 12 bases between. The CDR3 extends over 14 amino acids. Germline CDR1 reads ENHRY; CDR2 reads SYGVKD. The chain's CDR3 is CAISESSGRGGYTF. The CDR3 nucleotides are TGTGCCATCAGTGAGTCGTCAGGGCGCGGTGGCTACACCTTC.

The genes are TRBV4-3 and TRBJ1-2; 8 bases match TRBD1. The CDR3 is 16 residues long. In germline, CDR1 is LGHNA, CDR2 YSLEER. Germline trimming cut 1 base from V and 2 bases from J; bases unmatched to any gene: 6. The CDR3 is CASSQALTGANYGYTF. The DNA of the CDR3 is TGCGCCAGCAGCCAAGCCTTGACAGGGGCCAACTATGGCTACACCTTC.

The chain employs TRBV2 and TRBJ1-4; D uncertain. V dropped 3 bases and J dropped 4 bases, with 6 bases sitting between them. There are 13 residues in the CDR3. CDR1 SNHLY and CDR2 FYNNEI come from the germline V gene. DNA of the CDR3: TGTGCCAGCAGTGACCTCTATAATGAAAAACTGTTTTTT. This translates into CASSDLYNEKLFF. Together with reference TRBV2 and TRBJ1-4, the CDR3 gives the full variable domain: EPEVTQTPSHQVTQMGQEVILRCVPISNHLYFYWYRQILGQKVEFLVSFYNNEISEKSEIFDDQFSVERPDGSNFTLKIRSTKLEDSAMYFCASSDLYNEKLFFGSGTQLSVL.

The CDR3 bases are TGTGCCAGCAGCTACCACCCCTTACCAGGGCGGGAAGATACGCAGTATTTT. It codes for CASSYHPLPGREDTQYF. V is TRBV7-9 and J is TRBJ2-3, with TRBD2 as a possible D gene (6 bases). Trimming took 4 bases from V and 5 from J, leaving 22 bases between them. Germline V lookup: CDR1 SEHNR, CDR2 FQNEAQ (reference sequence). The CDR3 sequence is 17 residues long.

The CDR3 spells CASSSGQGWGEKLFF. The CDR3 DNA follows: TGTGCCAGCAGCTCCGGACAGGGATGGGGTGAAAAACTGTTTTTT. V is TRBV13 and J is TRBJ1-4; 8 positions match TRBD1. CDR1 and CDR2 (germline): PRHDT, FYEKMQ (reference sequence). With V trimmed by 4 bases and J by 7 bases, 8 bases remained unmatched. The CDR3 runs 15 residues. The full variable domain, its missing parts supplied by reference TRBV13 and TRBJ1-4, is AAGVIQSPRHLIKEKRETATLKCYPIPRHDTVYWYQQGPGQDPQFLISFYEKMQSDKGSIPDRFSAQQFSDYHSELNMSSLELGDSALYFCASSSGQGWGEKLFFGSGTQLSVL.

This clone turned up a few times. This chain uses TRBV6-4 with TRBJ2-3, with a tentative D call TRBD2 (6 bases). The CDR3 contains 14 residues. V was trimmed by 4 bases and J by 4 bases, leaving 12 bases between them. CDR1 and CDR2 from the germline V gene are MRHNA and SNTAGT. The CDR3 here is CASSVRGEADTQYF. CDR3 coding DNA: TGTGCCAGCAGTGTTCGAGGGGAGGCAGATACGCAGTATTTT.